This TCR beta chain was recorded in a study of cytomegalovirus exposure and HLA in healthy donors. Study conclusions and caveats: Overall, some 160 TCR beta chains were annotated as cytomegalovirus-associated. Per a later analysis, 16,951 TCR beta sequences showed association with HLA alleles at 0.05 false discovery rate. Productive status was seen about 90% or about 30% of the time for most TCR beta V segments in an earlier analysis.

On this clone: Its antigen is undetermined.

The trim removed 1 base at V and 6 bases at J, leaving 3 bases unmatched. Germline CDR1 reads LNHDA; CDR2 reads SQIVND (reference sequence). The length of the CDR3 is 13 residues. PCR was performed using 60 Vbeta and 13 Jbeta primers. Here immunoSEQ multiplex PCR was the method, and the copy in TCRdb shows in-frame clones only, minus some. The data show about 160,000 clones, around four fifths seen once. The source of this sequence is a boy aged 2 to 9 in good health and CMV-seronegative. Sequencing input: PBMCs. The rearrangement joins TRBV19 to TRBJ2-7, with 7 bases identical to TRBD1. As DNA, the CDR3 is TGTGCCAGTAGTATAGCCTACAGGGGCGAGCAGTACTTC. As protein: CASSIAYRGEQYF. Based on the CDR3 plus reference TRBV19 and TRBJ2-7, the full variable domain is DGGITQSPKYLFRKEGQNVTLSCEQNLNHDAMYWYRQDPGQGLRLIYYSQIVNDFQKGDIAEGYSVSREKKESFPLTVTSAQKNPTAFYLCASSIAYRGEQYFGPGTRLTVT.